This T cell receptor (beta chain) appears in the sequencing data of a study of cytomegalovirus exposure and HLA in healthy donors. Study-wide results and limits: Later work associated roughly 17,000 TCR beta sequences with HLA alleles at 0.05 false discovery rate. For TCR beta chains, V- and J-gene trimming was later linked to a missense DCLRE1C variant.

Both 60 Vbeta primers and 13 Jbeta primers went into the PCR. Sequencing was performed with immunoSEQ multiplex PCR; in TCRdb, only in-frame clones are kept and a portion is missing. The record lists 75,000 to 85,000 clones, of which the ten most abundant hold less than 5%. For this clone: Its specificity is not known.

CDR1 MNHNS and CDR2 SASEGT come from the germline V gene. This CDR3 spans 15 amino acids. V was trimmed by 6 bases and J by 0 bases, leaving 15 bases between them. This receptor was identified in a young man in good health and CMV-seropositive. Material: PBMCs. The J gene is TRBJ2-7, the V gene TRBV6-1; no clear D. In DNA form, the CDR3 reads TGTGCCAGCAGCCGAGAGATCCTAGGCTCCTACGAGCAGTACTTC. This encodes CASSREILGSYEQYF.